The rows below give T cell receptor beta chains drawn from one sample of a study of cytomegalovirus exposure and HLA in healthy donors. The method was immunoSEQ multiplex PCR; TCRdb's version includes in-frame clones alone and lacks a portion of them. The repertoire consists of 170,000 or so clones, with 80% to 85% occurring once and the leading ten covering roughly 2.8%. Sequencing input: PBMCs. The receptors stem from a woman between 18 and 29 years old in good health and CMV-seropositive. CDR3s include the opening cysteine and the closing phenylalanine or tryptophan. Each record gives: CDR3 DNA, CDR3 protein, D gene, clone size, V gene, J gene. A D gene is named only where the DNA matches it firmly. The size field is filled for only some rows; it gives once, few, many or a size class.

TGTGCCAGCAGTTACTCGAGGAACCTGAACACTGAAGCTTTCTTT	CASSYSRNLNTEAFF	NA	NA	TRBV6-5	TRBJ1-1
TGTGCCAGCAGTGAAGCGGATGGGGCCGACGGCTACACCTTC	CASSEADGADGYTF	NA	NA	TRBV6-1	TRBJ1-2
TGTGCCAGCTCACCACGACAGGGGGCTCACACCGGGGAGCTGTTTTTT	CASSPRQGAHTGELFF	TRBD1	NA	TRBV18	TRBJ2-2
TGTGCCAGCAGCTTAGCGACTAGCGTCGACAATGAGCAGTTCTTC	CASSLATSVDNEQFF	TRBD2	many	TRBV7-8	TRBJ2-1
TGTGCCAGCACCCGGACAGCGGGGGCCTACAATGAGCAGTTCTTC	CASTRTAGAYNEQFF	TRBD2	NA	TRBV27	TRBJ2-1
TGCGCCAGCAGCTTGGGACTAGCCGGTGAGACCCAGTACTTC	CASSLGLAGETQYF	TRBD2	NA	TRBV5-1	TRBJ2-5
TGCGCCAGCAGCTTGGAGTCAACAAGAGCGGAGCAGTTCTTC	CASSLESTRAEQFF	NA	once	TRBV5-1	TRBJ2-1
TGCAGCGTTGAGCTTGCGGGCAAGGCTGAAGCTTTCTTT	CSVELAGKAEAFF	NA	NA	TRBV29-1	TRBJ1-1
TGTGCCAGCAGCCCGGGACTGGTTTACAATGAGCAGTTCTTC	CASSPGLVYNEQFF	NA	once	TRBV9	TRBJ2-1
TGCGCCAGCAGCCTAACCGGGACAGGGACGATTGAAGCTTTCTTT	CASSLTGTGTIEAFF	TRBD1	NA	TRBV5-1	TRBJ1-1
TGTGCCAGAAGCTTGGGGGGACAGCTCAGAAATCAGCCCCAGCATTTT	CARSLGGQLRNQPQHF	TRBD1	few	TRBV5-3	TRBJ1-5